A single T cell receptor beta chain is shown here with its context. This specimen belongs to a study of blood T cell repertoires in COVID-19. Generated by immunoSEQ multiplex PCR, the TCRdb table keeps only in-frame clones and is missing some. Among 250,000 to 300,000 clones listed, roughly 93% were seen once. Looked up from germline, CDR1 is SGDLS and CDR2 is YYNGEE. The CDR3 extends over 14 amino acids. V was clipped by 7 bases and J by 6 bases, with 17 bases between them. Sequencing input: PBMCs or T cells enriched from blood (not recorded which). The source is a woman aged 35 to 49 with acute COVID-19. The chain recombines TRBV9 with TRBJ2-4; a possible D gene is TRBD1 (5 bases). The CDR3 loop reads CASSLGAAGNIQYF. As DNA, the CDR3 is TGTGCCAGCTCCCTAGGGGCGGCTGGAAACATTCAGTACTTC.